This TCR beta chain was sequenced in a study of identical twins. Study-wide findings and caveats: In cord blood, abundant beta clonotypes had fewer insertions; memory showed no trend.

Donors uniformly comprised healthy Caucasians. On this clonotype: The antigen remains undetermined.

V lost 1 base to trimming and J lost 5 bases, with 14 bases between them. CDR3 length: 15 amino acids. Germline V gives CDR1 SGHTA, CDR2 FQGNSA. TCRdb recomputed calls from the 5' RACE reads with MiXCR, one row per CDR3 protein. The table has hundreds of thousands of distinct CDR3 sequences, over 15% seen once. The data also belong to a second study, concerning T cells expressing NK-cell markers. This second report adds: The TCR beta repertoires were obtained from sorted CD3+CD56+NKG2C+, CD3+CD56+NKG2C- and CD3+CD56-NKG2C+ T cells. The dominant NKG2C+ clonotypes represented about 1.0-8% of CD8+ T cells in about six donors.

Input material: PBMCs. The sequence was obtained from a woman between 18 and 30 years old in good health. J is TRBJ1-2 and V is TRBV7-2; D unclear. CDR3 coding DNA: TGTGCCAGCAGCTTAGTAGGCGGGGAGGGATATGGCTACACCTTC. Encoded protein: CASSLVGGEGYGYTF.